This TCR beta chain came from a study of T cells in Graves' hyperthyroidism and ophthalmopathy. This clonotype occurred many times. Antigen: not known. TCR beta CDR3 regions were amplified from RNA. The HTBI primer set was used in a first-round RT-PCR of the TCR CDR3. TCRdb used MiXCR to reprocess the multiplex PCR reads, holding one entry per CDR3 protein. The profile shows hundreds of thousands of distinct CDR3 sequences, 13% to 15% of them singletons. Clinical symptoms, serum thyroxine, TRAb, thyroid ultrasound and orbital computed tomography informed diagnoses. Study-level findings and limits: The model made its ophthalmopathy prediction, and onset followed a median roughly 6.5 months later. From stable hyperthyroidism, ophthalmopathy was set apart by a 13 V-J model.

The TCR was taken from a woman aged 45-59 years with Graves' ophthalmopathy. Sequencing was carried out using blood.

CDR3 region: CSAPSRGGLEKLFF. CDR3 nucleotide sequence: TGCAGTGCCCCTTCGAGGGGGGGGCTTGAAAAACTGTTTTTT. This sequence joins TRBV20-1 and TRBJ1-4; D possibly corresponds to TRBD1 (6 bases). There are 14 residues in the CDR3. V dropped 6 bases and J dropped 7 bases, with 18 bases sitting between them. The germline V gene has CDR1 DFQATT and CDR2 SNEGSKA (reference sequence).